This TCR beta chain was recovered during a study of blood T cell repertoires in COVID-19. Study as a whole: The study drew acute and convalescent COVID-19 samples from the United States, Italy and Spain. Nucleic acid was either cDNA or gDNA, and it came from T cells, B-cell-depleted T cells, or PBMCs.

Original data processing: Estimation of nucleated cell counts relied on the amplification of reference gene primers. TCRdb's table, derived via immunoSEQ multiplex PCR, lists solely in-frame clones and lacks some. V and J calls and clone size are those listed in that table; D and trimming were worked out from the DNA. This sample yields under 45,000 clones, of which roughly three quarters are seen a single time; about 27% belongs to the top ten. Germline CDR1 reads MDHEN; CDR2 reads SYDVKM. CDR3 length: 15 amino acids. The V and J ends lost 7 bases and 3 bases, in that order; junction bases with no gene match: 7. This clone was observed once.

The chain carries TRBV28 and TRBJ2-2; 8 nucleotides line up with TRBD1. Specimen: peripheral blood. This TCR was sampled from a man at least 80 years old with acute or convalescent COVID-19. CDR3 protein: CASTRQGADTGELFF. CDR3 coding DNA: TGTGCCAGCACCCGCCAGGGGGCGGACACCGGGGAGCTGTTTTTT.